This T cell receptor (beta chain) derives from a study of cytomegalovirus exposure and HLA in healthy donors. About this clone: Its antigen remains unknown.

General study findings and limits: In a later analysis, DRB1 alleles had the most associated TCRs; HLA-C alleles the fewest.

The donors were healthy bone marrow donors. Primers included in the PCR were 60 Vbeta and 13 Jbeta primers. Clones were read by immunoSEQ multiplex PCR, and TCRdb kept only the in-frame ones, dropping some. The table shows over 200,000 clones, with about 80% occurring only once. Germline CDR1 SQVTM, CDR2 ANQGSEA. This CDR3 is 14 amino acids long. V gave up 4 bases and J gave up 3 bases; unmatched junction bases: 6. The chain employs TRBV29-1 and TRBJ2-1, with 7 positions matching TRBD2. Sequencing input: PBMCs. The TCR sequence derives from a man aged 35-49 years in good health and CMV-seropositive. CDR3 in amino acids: CSVGAGAGYNEQFF. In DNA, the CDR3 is TGCAGCGTTGGGGCGGGAGCCGGCTACAATGAGCAGTTCTTC.